Listed below are T cell receptor beta chains from one sample, sequenced in a study of blood T cells in healthy people across ages. TCRdb passed the 5' RACE reads through MiXCR, listing each CDR3 protein once. The sample holds some 370,000 distinct CDR3 sequences; approximately 47% are singletons and the top ten take under 60%. The specimen was blood. These receptors all come from a man aged 60-69 years in good health. Both conserved end residues are part of each CDR3. A D gene is named only where the DNA matches it firmly. Only part of the rows carry a size: once, few, many, or a class if the clone is expanded.

J gene | clone size | D gene | V gene | CDR3 protein | CDR3 DNA
TRBJ1-2 | . | . | TRBV20-1 | CSANYGYTF | TGCAGTGCTAACTATGGCTACACCTTC
TRBJ2-1 | . | TRBD2 | TRBV2 | CASSGLAGVEQFF | TGTGCCAGCAGCGGACTAGCGGGAGTAGAGCAGTTCTTC
TRBJ2-3 | . | . | TRBV12-3/TRBV12-4 | CASSSGGRTDAQYF | TGTGCCAGCAGTTCCGGGGGGCGCACAGATGCGCAGTATTTT
TRBJ2-1 | . | TRBD2 | TRBV20-1 | CSARRSGRARVYEQFF | TGCAGTGCTAGACGTAGCGGGAGGGCCCGGGTCTATGAGCAGTTCTTC
TRBJ2-5 | few | . | TRBV6-2/TRBV6-3 | CASSSDFLSYF | TGTGCCAGCAGTTCGGACTTTCTCTCGTACTTC
TRBJ1-3 | . | . | TRBV5-1 | CASSLASTSGNTIYF | TGCGCCAGCAGCTTGGCTTCCACCTCTGGAAACACCATATATTTT
TRBJ1-4 | . | . | TRBV6-6 | CASSLGVFNEKLFF | TGTGCCAGCAGCCTTGGGGTGTTTAATGAAAAACTGTTTTTT
TRBJ2-7 | few | . | TRBV5-1 | CASSLDAGSGYEQYF | TGCGCCAGCAGCTTGGACGCTGGGAGCGGGTACGAGCAGTACTTC
TRBJ2-3 | . | TRBD2 | TRBV28 | CASRSRTSGRTDTQYF | TGTGCCAGCAGATCCCGAACCAGCGGGAGGACAGATACGCAGTATTTT
TRBJ1-1 | . | TRBD1 | TRBV12-3/TRBV12-4 | CASRLGTVETEAFF | TGTGCCAGCAGACTAGGGACAGTTGAGACTGAAGCTTTCTTT
TRBJ2-7 | . | TRBD2 | TRBV2 | CASSTEGGGLAGIYEQYF | TGCGCCAGCAGTACCGAAGGGGGAGGACTAGCGGGAATCTACGAGCAGTACTTC
TRBJ2-7 | . | TRBD1 | TRBV7-9 | CASSLVGDRGIRNEQYF | TGTGCCAGCAGCTTAGTGGGGGACAGGGGGATTCGCAACGAGCAGTACTTC
TRBJ2-5 | . | . | TRBV11-2 | CASSYQDTRIEQYF | TGTGCCAGCAGCTACCAGGACACGAGAATAGAGCAGTACTTC
TRBJ2-1 | few | TRBD1 | TRBV6-4 | CASSDSGTGNNEQFF | TGTGCCAGCAGTGACTCGGGGACAGGGAACAATGAGCAGTTCTTC
TRBJ2-3 | few | . | TRBV5-6 | CASRSDWRDTQYF | TGTGCCAGCAGATCAGATTGGAGGGATACGCAGTATTTT
TRBJ2-3 | few | TRBD2 | TRBV6-2/TRBV6-3 | CASSYVTSGTSTDTQYF | TGTGCCAGCAGTTACGTGACTAGCGGAACTAGCACAGATACGCAGTATTTT